A selection of T cell receptor beta chains follows, all from one sample in a study of T cell responses to AZD1222 COVID-19 vaccine. Sequencing used immunoSEQ multiplex PCR; TCRdb keeps in-frame clones, though not all of them. The data hold 60,000 to 90,000 clones, with roughly 84% observed a single time. Sequencing used peripheral blood, obtained 28 days after the second AZD1222 dose. These receptors were taken from an adult who received the AZD1222 COVID-19 vaccine. The CDR3 runs from the conserved cysteine through the conserved F or W. The D gene is left open where the match is weak. Not all rows give a size; the values are once, few, many and, for expanded clones, a class.

abundance	j_gene	d_gene	v_gene	CDR3nt	CDR3aa
-	TRBJ1-3	-	TRBV15	TGTGCCACCAGCAGAGATCGGGGGACCAGCTCTGGAAACACCATATATTTT	CATSRDRGTSSGNTIYF
-	TRBJ1-6	-	TRBV7-6	TGTGCCAGCAGCTTACGGGGGCCTAATTCACCCCTCCACTTT	CASSLRGPNSPLHF
-	TRBJ2-7	-	TRBV7-2	TGTGCCAGCAGCCCGTCGGGTTTGGGACCCTACGAGCAGTACTTC	CASSPSGLGPYEQYF
-	TRBJ2-7	TRBD2	TRBV30	TGTGCCTGGAGTGTCGGGGGGACCTACGAGCAGTACTTC	CAWSVGGTYEQYF
-	TRBJ1-4	TRBD1	TRBV28	TGTGCCAGCAGTCAAACGGGACAGGGCTATGAAAAACTGTTTTTT	CASSQTGQGYEKLFF
-	TRBJ1-1	-	TRBV19	TGTGCCAGTCGGATCGCCGACCAAGCTTTCTTT	CASRIADQAFF
-	TRBJ1-5	-	TRBV5-4	TGTGCCAGCAGCGACGGATTTAGCAATCAGCCCCAGCATTTT	CASSDGFSNQPQHF
-	TRBJ1-1	TRBD1	TRBV2	TGTGCCAGCAGTTACGACAGGGGAGCTTTCTTT	CASSYDRGAFF
few	TRBJ2-1	-	TRBV4-3	TGCGCCAGCAGCCAACCTGGACAGAACAATGAGCAGTTCTTC	CASSQPGQNNEQFF
once	TRBJ1-2	TRBD1	TRBV7-2	TGTGCCAGCAGCTCCCAGACAGGGAGCATCGATGGCTACACCTTC	CASSSQTGSIDGYTF
-	TRBJ2-5	-	TRBV19	TGTGCCAGTAGTATATTTAGCAAAGAGACCCAGTACTTC	CASSIFSKETQYF
-	TRBJ1-2	-	TRBV7-2	TGTGCCAGCAGCTTCCTATTGGTCCAGCAGGGCAATGGCTACACCTTC	CASSFLLVQQGNGYTF
-	TRBJ1-4	-	TRBV4-1	TGCGCCAGCAGCCAACTAGGGGATGAAAAACTGTTTTTT	CASSQLGDEKLFF
once	TRBJ2-7	TRBD1	TRBV11-1	TGTGCCAGCAGCCATGACAGGGGGAGAAGTTCCTACGAGCAGTACTTC	CASSHDRGRSSYEQYF
once	TRBJ2-1	-	TRBV11-3	TGTGCCAGCAGCTTAGCGACAGCCTACAATGAGCAGTTCTTC	CASSLATAYNEQFF
-	TRBJ2-5	-	TRBV28	TGTGCCAGCAGTTTAGTGGAGACCCAGTACTTC	CASSLVETQYF
-	TRBJ1-2	TRBD1	TRBV6-5	TGTGCCAGCAGTCCTGGGGACAGGGAAAAAGAAACCTTC	CASSPGDREKETF
-	TRBJ2-2	-	TRBV10-3	TGTGCCATCAGTGATTGGGACACTAACACCGGGGAGCTGTTTTTT	CAISDWDTNTGELFF
-	TRBJ1-6	-	TRBV4-1	TGCGCCAGCAGCCAAGGGGGAATATTACTCCACTTT	CASSQGGILLHF
-	TRBJ1-6	-	TRBV15	TGTGCCACCAGCAGAGATTCCGTTACGGAGCCGAATTCACCCCTCCACTTT	CATSRDSVTEPNSPLHF
-	TRBJ1-5	-	TRBV23-1	TGCGCCAGCAGTCAATCTCAGCCCCAGCATTTT	CASSQSQPQHF
-	TRBJ1-4	-	TRBV4-2	TGTGCCAGCAGCCAAGCGTACCACTCAACTAATGAAAAACTGTTTTTT	CASSQAYHSTNEKLFF